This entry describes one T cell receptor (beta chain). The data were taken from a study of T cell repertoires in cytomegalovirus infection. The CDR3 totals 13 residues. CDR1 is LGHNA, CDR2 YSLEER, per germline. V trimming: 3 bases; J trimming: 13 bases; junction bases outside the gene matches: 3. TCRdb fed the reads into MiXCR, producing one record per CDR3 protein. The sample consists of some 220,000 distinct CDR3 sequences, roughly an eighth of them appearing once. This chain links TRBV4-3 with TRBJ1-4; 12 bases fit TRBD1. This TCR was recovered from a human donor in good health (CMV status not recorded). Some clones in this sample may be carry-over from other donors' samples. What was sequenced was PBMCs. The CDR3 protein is CASSQGQGARLFF. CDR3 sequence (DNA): TGCGCCAGCAGCCAGGGACAGGGGGCGCGACTGTTTTTT.